The entry below describes one TCR beta chain. Its antigen specificity is not known. Base qualities are missing; no much larger clone stands one base away. The data were obtained in a study of blood T cells in healthy people across ages (dated by TCRdb to about 2015). Study-wide context: Template switching captured roughly one uniquely barcoded TCR beta cDNA molecule per two T cells in model experiments. For two donors (one aged 18 to 30 and one aged 80 or older), the study analyzed two additional independent replicas of 1 million unique cDNA reads from the same blood draw. The study measured age-related changes in TCR beta repertoire diversity using deep sequencing normalized with unique cDNA molecular identifiers. Donors of different ages were randomly distributed across sequencing lanes to avoid experimental bias. The donors were divided into four age groups: young (average approximately 15 years), middle-aged (approximately 39), aged (about 62) and long-lived (about 79).

Systemically healthy Caucasian individuals from Russia, some 36 in total and aged about 6 to 95 years, were included as donors. Approximately 10 milliliters of peripheral blood were collected from each donor into EDTA-treated Vacutainer tubes. Ficoll-Paque density-gradient centrifugation was used to isolate PBMCs, with at least 7 million per sample. Total RNA was extracted from PBMCs with Trizol reagent, with at least 6 micrograms obtained per sample. The percentages of naive CD45RAhigh/CD27high T cells were determined by flow cytometry on a PBMC aliquot from every donor. The method behind the library was 5' RACE. This sample was sequenced with an Illumina HiSeq 2500. A second PCR of roughly 6 to 12 cycles was run with a J-beta primer mix and a sample-barcoded 5' primer. A template-switch 5' adaptor carrying 12 random nucleotides introduced a unique molecular identifier onto each TCR beta cDNA molecule. Each sample yielded at least 3 million CDR3-containing paired-end reads. All of the RNA was converted into first-strand cDNA using the Mint cDNA synthesis kit, with a TRBC-specific oligonucleotide serving as the primer. Following uracil-DNA glycosylase treatment, all cDNA underwent a first 18-cycle PCR with the universal primers M1SS and BC2_uni_R. The paper's data handling went like this. For normalization, 1 million high-quality reads were randomly selected from each sample, with every read carrying a distinct molecular identifier. Instead of being binned into consensus sequences, reads with shared molecular identifiers were discarded. MiTCR, set to a Q25 quality threshold and the strictest error-elimination algorithm, was used for CDR3 identification, clonotype clustering and error correction. A nonparametric unseen species model with Euler transformation was used to estimate a lower bound on total TCR beta diversity. The raw public reads went through TCRdb reprocessing: fastp at Q25, MiXCR clone calling, in-frame beta chains kept. Here each entry gathers all rows of one CDR3 protein and keeps the most common genes and DNA. The V and J calls come from TCRdb's annotation, not from the publication. This sample gives about 1.6 million distinct CDR3 sequences in total; roughly 32% of them show up just once. The ten largest clones capture about 11% of the sample.

Beyond this particular receptor, the publication reports: Total diversity estimates from one million sequenced T cells were considered lower bounds and underestimates. Bulk unsorted PBMC profiling prevented conclusive comparison of naive and antigen-experienced compartments. The CMV infection status of donors was not known, potentially confounding age-related changes in expanded clonotypes. Observed TCR beta diversity correlated strongly with the percentage of naive T cells measured by flow cytometry. Observed TCR beta diversity per million T cells fell roughly linearly with age, and a significant reduction was already apparent by age approximately 40. Compared with the aged group, the long-lived group had more naive CD4+ T cells, fewer expanded clones and increased TCR diversity, a pattern suggesting age selection.

The CDR3 goes from the cysteine to the phenylalanine over 15 residues. Only the CDR3 part of the read is kept: 45 bases, read in frame from the first base. Unmatched junction bases come to 3, with V trimmed by 7 bases and J by 0 bases. From a lookup of the germline V gene (reference sequence), CDR1 and CDR2 are MNHEY and SMNVEV. Sequencing input: blood. The sequence is built from TRBV27 and TRBJ2-6; the junction holds 7 bases that match TRBD1. This clonotype was obtained from a woman under 40 in good health. Read as DNA, the sequence is TGTGCCAGCACCCCAGGGGGCTCTGGGGCCAACGTCCTGACTTTC. This yields the protein CASTPGGSGANVLTF.